A single sample gave rise to the 23 T cell receptor beta chains below, sequenced in a study of T cell changes during pregnancy in multiple sclerosis. The repertoire was sequenced with immunoSEQ multiplex PCR; TCRdb's copy has only in-frame clones and lacks some. The sample includes about 59,000 clones, just over 90% seen only once; the top ten take approximately 1.2%. This specimen was peripheral blood, taken in the second trimester of pregnancy. Source of these receptors: a female donor with multiple sclerosis, enrolled in a pregnancy study.

This sequence joins TRBV15 and TRBJ2-3; possibly TRBD2 for D (5 bases). The CDR3 is 14 residues long. V lost 6 bases and J 5 bases, leaving 15 bases between the germline ends. Germline CDR1 LNHNV, CDR2 YYDKDF (reference sequence). CDR3 DNA sequence: TGTGCCACCAGGGAGGACTGGACGGGAGATACGCAGTATTTT. This sequence encodes CATREDWTGDTQYF. The full variable domain, completed using reference TRBV15 and TRBJ2-3, is DAMVIQNPRYQVTQFGKPVTLSCSQTLNHNVMYWYQQKSSQAPKLLFHYYDKDFNNEADTPDNFQSRRPNTSFCFLDIRSPGLGDTAMYLCATREDWTGDTQYFGPGTRLTVL.

The rearrangement uses TRBV6-1 and TRBJ1-2, with 7 bases lining up with TRBD1. Germline V CDR1 and CDR2: MNHNS, SASEGT. CDR3 length equals 13 residues. V dropped 3 bases and J dropped 8; count of bases not matched to a gene: 6. Here the CDR3 reads CASSEAGGGGYTF. CDR3 sequence (DNA): TGTGCCAGCAGTGAGGCAGGGGGTGGCGGCTACACCTTC.

Only one count was recorded for this clone. The chain is built from TRBV7-2 and TRBJ2-3, with D perhaps matching TRBD1 (5 bases). The CDR3 sequence is 15 residues long. Trimming pared 1 base from V and 4 bases from J, leaving 12 bases between. CDR1 SGHTA and CDR2 FQGNSA come from the germline V gene. The CDR3 DNA reads TGTGCCAGCAGCTTAGAGGGGTGGGAACCAGATACGCAGTATTTT. Protein: CASSLEGWEPDTQYF.

The V and J genes are TRBV7-9 and TRBJ1-1; D unclear. V gave up 2 bases and J gave up 6 bases, with 16 bases separating them. Germline-derived CDR1 and CDR2 are SEHNR and FQNEAQ (reference sequence). CDR3 length: 15 amino acids. CDR3 DNA: TGTGCCAGCAGCTTAATTCCCCGGCGGCCACCTGAAGCTTTCTTT. Amino acids: CASSLIPRRPPEAFF.

The chain has TRBV7-2 and TRBJ2-1; TRBD2 agrees at 7 bases. This CDR3 has 16 amino acids. CDR1 is SGHTA and CDR2 is FQGNSA in the germline V gene. The J segment lost 2 bases and the V segment lost 0 bases, leaving 4 bases of the junction unmatched. The CDR3: CASSLANAGAYNEQFF. The CDR3 DNA reads as TGTGCCAGCAGCTTAGCCAACGCGGGGGCCTACAATGAGCAGTTCTTC.

The V and J genes are TRBV11-2 and TRBJ2-7; 7 bases line up with TRBD1. Germline CDR1 reads SGHAT; CDR2 reads FQNNGV. The length of the CDR3 is 14 residues. J lost 3 bases, V lost 5 bases, and 7 bases had no gene match. The CDR3 sequence is CASSPRDSFYEQYF. In nucleotides, the CDR3 is TGTGCCAGCAGCCCAAGGGACAGCTTCTACGAGCAGTACTTC.

V and J are TRBV6-1 and TRBJ1-2; no firm D call. CDR1 MNHNS and CDR2 SASEGT come from the germline V gene. V was shortened by 3 bases and J by 0 bases, with 11 bases between the two germline ends. The CDR3 runs 15 residues. CDR3: CASSEAVIPNYGYTF. In nucleotides, the CDR3 is TGTGCCAGCAGTGAGGCAGTCATCCCTAACTATGGCTACACCTTC.

The chain carries TRBV9 and TRBJ2-7; 9 nucleotides line up with TRBD2. V shed 3 bases and J 9 bases; nucleotides not matched to a gene: 10. The germline gives CDR1 SGDLS, CDR2 YYNGEE. The CDR3 loop spans 14 amino acids. The CDR3 DNA is TGTGCCAGCAGCGGCGGGCTAGCGGGGCCGCCGCAGTACTTC. Encoded protein: CASSGGLAGPPQYF.

The CDR3 DNA reads as TGTGCCAGCAGCTCCCGGAAACAGGGGGCCACCGGGGAGCTGTTTTTT. Translated, it gives CASSSRKQGATGELFF. The chain employs TRBV7-3 and TRBJ2-2; 9 positions agree with TRBD1. V lost 4 bases to trimming and J lost 4 bases; unmatched junction nucleotides: 7. The CDR3 is 16 amino acids. Germline-derived CDR1 and CDR2 are SGHTA and FQGTGA.

The V and J genes are TRBV2 and TRBJ2-7; 7 bases are a match to TRBD1. The CDR3 runs 12 residues. Trimming cost V 7 bases and J 3 bases; bases outside gene matches: 3. From germline, CDR1 is SNHLY and CDR2 FYNNEI. CDR3 loop: CASIRDSYEQYF. The CDR3 DNA reads as TGTGCCAGCATCCGGGACAGCTACGAGCAGTACTTC.

The CDR3 protein is CASSSLFAGEEYF. In nucleotides, the CDR3 is TGTGCCAGCAGCTCCCTTTTCGCGGGGGAGGAGTACTTC. The chain links TRBV6-6 to TRBJ2-7, with TRBD2 matching over 7 bases. The V segment lost 6 bases and the J segment 11 bases; nucleotides outside the gene matches: 13. The CDR3 extends over 13 amino acids. Germline V lookup: CDR1 MNHNY, CDR2 SVGAGI (reference sequence).

The V and J genes are TRBV11-2 and TRBJ1-1; D is unresolved. CDR1 is SGHAT and CDR2 is FQNNGV in the germline V gene. Trimming stripped 1 base from V and 5 bases from J, with 5 bases between. CDR3 length: 12 amino acids. The CDR3 DNA is TGTGCCAGCAGCTTAGGGCGGACTGAAGCTTTCTTT. Its protein is CASSLGRTEAFF.

The CDR3 here is CASSLDRAAYYNEQFF. Here the CDR3 DNA reads TGCGCCAGCAGCTTGGACAGGGCGGCCTATTACAATGAGCAGTTCTTC. This chain links TRBV5-1 with TRBJ2-1; weak D call: TRBD1 (6 bases). This CDR3 has 16 amino acids. In germline, CDR1 is SGHRS, CDR2 YFSETQ. Trimming stripped 0 bases from V and 4 bases from J, with 14 bases between.

The table lists this clone with a few counts. V and J are TRBV11-2 and TRBJ1-1; D possibly corresponds to TRBD1 (6 bases). From germline, CDR1 is SGHAT and CDR2 FQNNGV. Between the trimmed V and J ends, which lost 3 bases and 10 bases, there was a span of 15 bases. The CDR3 runs to 13 residues. CDR3 sequence reads: CASSFGGRAGAFF. Written as DNA, the CDR3 is TGTGCCAGCAGCTTTGGGGGCAGGGCCGGAGCTTTCTTT.

This clone came up once. The chain has TRBV7-8 and TRBJ2-2; TRBD2 agrees at 7 bases. V trimming: 1 base; J trimming: 2 bases; junction bases outside the gene matches: 10. The CDR3 loop spans 18 amino acids. The germline V gene has CDR1 SGHVS and CDR2 FQNEAQ. The CDR3 region has the DNA TGTGCCAGCAGCTTAGGGGGGGGACCAGGGATTAACACCGGGGAGCTGTTTTTT. Translation: CASSLGGGPGINTGELFF.

This rearrangement joins TRBV6-4 to TRBJ1-1; 12 nucleotides match TRBD1. This CDR3 contains 17 residues. Germline CDR1 and CDR2: MRHNA and SNTAGT. Germline trimming cut 5 bases from V and 9 bases from J; bases unmatched to any gene: 16. CDR3 sequence reads: CASSSNPGTGGLGKAFF. The CDR3 DNA reads as TGTGCCAGCAGTTCCAACCCCGGGACAGGGGGCCTTGGGAAAGCTTTCTTT.

The rearrangement uses TRBV7-3 and TRBJ2-7; 8 positions agree with TRBD1. The CDR3 loop spans 13 amino acids. Germline loops: CDR1 SGHTA, CDR2 FQGTGA. Trimming at V came to 3 bases and at J to 6 bases, leaving 4 bases not matched to a gene. CDR3 loop: CASSFRGQGEQYF. CDR3 in DNA: TGTGCCAGCAGCTTCAGGGGGCAGGGCGAGCAGTACTTC.

The V call is TRBV27, the J call TRBJ2-1; D gene uncertain. V lost 6 bases to trimming and J lost 0 bases, with 12 bases between them. The CDR3 runs 15 residues. Germline-derived CDR1 and CDR2 are MNHEY and SMNVEV (reference sequence). The chain's CDR3 is CASSSRKSSYNEQFF. The CDR3 coding sequence is TGTGCCAGCAGCAGCAGGAAGAGCTCCTACAATGAGCAGTTCTTC.

V is TRBV9 and J is TRBJ2-5; TRBD2 matches 11 bases. After removal of 0 bases from V and 2 bases from J, the junction contained 6 bases not matched to a gene. Germline V lookup: CDR1 SGDLS, CDR2 YYNGEE. CDR3 length: 17 residues. CDR3: CASSVGIPSGGQETQYF. CDR3 DNA: TGTGCCAGCAGCGTAGGGATCCCTAGCGGGGGGCAAGAGACCCAGTACTTC.

The chain couples TRBV7-2 to TRBJ1-4; weak D call: TRBD1 (5 bases). This CDR3 contains 16 residues. CDR1 is SGHTA and CDR2 is FQGNSA in the germline V gene. V lost 0 bases and J 2 bases, leaving 10 bases between the germline ends. The CDR3 sequence: CASSLARGGTNEKLFF. The CDR3 DNA reads as TGTGCCAGCAGCTTAGCGCGGGGGGGGACTAATGAAAAACTGTTTTTT.

The genes are TRBV18 and TRBJ2-7, with D perhaps matching TRBD2 (5 bases). The CDR3 runs 15 residues. Germline assignment: CDR1 KGHSH and CDR2 LQKENI. Between the trimmed V and J ends, which lost 2 bases and 0 bases, there was a span of 11 bases. CDR3: CASSPFGRGSYEQYF. In nucleotides, the CDR3 is TGTGCCAGCTCACCATTTGGTCGGGGCTCCTACGAGCAGTACTTC.

The chain carries TRBV2 and TRBJ1-3; D possibly corresponds to TRBD1 (5 bases). Germline V lookup: CDR1 SNHLY, CDR2 FYNNEI. The CDR3 totals 14 residues. The V and J ends lost 2 bases and 4 bases respectively, with 9 bases between them. The CDR3 region has the DNA TGTGCCAGCAGTGAACCCAGGGCCGGAAACACCATATATTTT. Protein product: CASSEPRAGNTIYF.

This chain connects TRBV5-4 to TRBJ1-2, with D possibly matching TRBD1 (6 bases). The length of the CDR3 is 14 residues. V lost 4 bases and J 5 bases, leaving 15 bases between the germline ends. CDR1 SGHNT and CDR2 YYREEE come from the germline V gene (reference sequence). The CDR3 sequence is CASSIPQGAYGYTF. The CDR3 DNA sequence: TGTGCCAGCAGCATCCCACAGGGAGCTTATGGCTACACCTTC.